The clone carrying this T cell receptor beta chain was seen only a few times. CDR1 and CDR2 from the germline V gene are SGHTA and FQGTGA. The CDR3 is 15 residues long. Trimming removed 2 bases from V and 7 bases from J; junction bases left unmatched: 8. TCRB transcripts that were expressed got sequenced, as all of the isolated RNA had been reverse transcribed. Clones were read by immunoSEQ multiplex PCR, and TCRdb kept only the in-frame ones, dropping some. The table lists 810,000 or so clones, 17% of them singletons. These data come from a study of beta chain features in type 1 diabetes. Sequencing was done on a sample of naive CD4+ T cells from blood. This chain connects TRBV7-3 to TRBJ2-7; 10 nucleotides line up with TRBD1. The TCR comes from a woman between 18 and 29 years old in good health. The chain's CDR3 is CASSLGPGQGSEQYF. The DNA of the CDR3 is TGTGCCAGCAGCTTAGGGCCGGGACAGGGGAGTGAGCAGTACTTC.